The 22 T cell receptor beta chains below were found in one sample sequenced in a study of cytomegalovirus exposure and HLA in healthy donors. The protocol was immunoSEQ multiplex PCR, while the TCRdb copy is restricted to in-frame clones and leaves out a portion. The sample includes some 69,000 clones, nearly 96% seen only once; the top ten take 4.5%. What was sequenced was PBMCs. The receptors here all came from a woman in her late teens or twenties in good health and CMV-seropositive.

The chain carries TRBV4-1 and TRBJ1-5; the D is unclear. Trimming removed 4 bases at V and 5 bases at J, with 9 bases between. CDR3 length: 13 residues. Germline assignment: CDR1 MGHRA and CDR2 YSYEKL. Written as DNA, the CDR3 is TGCGCCAGCAGCCCTTCGGTGGATCAGCCCCAGCATTTT. This sequence encodes CASSPSVDQPQHF.

V and J are TRBV28 and TRBJ2-4, with TRBD1 matching over 8 bases. The CDR3 is made up of 14 amino acids. V trimming: 6 bases; J trimming: 4 bases; junction bases outside the gene matches: 5. CDR1 is MDHEN and CDR2 is SYDVKM in the germline V gene. The CDR3 DNA reads as TGTGCCAGCAGAACGACAGGGGAGAAAAACATTCAGTACTTC. Residues: CASRTTGEKNIQYF.

The V gene is TRBV5-6, the J gene TRBJ2-7, with a possible D match to TRBD1 (5 bases). V dropped 2 bases and J dropped 0 bases, with 12 bases sitting between them. The germline gives CDR1 SGHDT, CDR2 YYEEEE. This CDR3 is 15 amino acids long. CDR3 protein: CASSFLIRGSYEQYF. The CDR3 DNA reads as TGTGCCAGCAGCTTTCTGATAAGGGGCTCCTACGAGCAGTACTTC.

As to this clone: Mismatch with germline at one junction end may stem from a read error. The chain combines TRBV5-5 with TRBJ1-4; 7 nucleotides match TRBD1. CDR1 is SGHKS, CDR2 YYEKEE, per germline (reference sequence). The CDR3 has 14 amino acids. The CDR3 protein is CASTLMTKQGKLFF. CDR3 coding DNA: TGTGCCAGCACCTTGATGACAAAACAGGGGAAACTGTTTTTT.

The count of this clone is one. This rearrangement joins TRBV11-3 to TRBJ2-1, with 13 bases that match TRBD2. The germline V gene has CDR1 SGHNT and CDR2 YENEEA. Trimming at V came to 4 bases and at J to 7 bases, leaving 4 bases not matched to a gene. There are 15 residues in the CDR3. Written as DNA, the CDR3 is TGTGCCAGCAGCTCACGGACTAGCGGGAGTAATGAGCAGTTCTTC. It encodes CASSSRTSGSNEQFF.

The CDR3 is CSAPGQGDTEAFF. The CDR3 nucleotides are TGCAGCGCCCCGGGACAGGGCGACACTGAAGCTTTCTTT. This chain links TRBV29-1 with TRBJ1-1, with 9 bases matching TRBD1. J was trimmed by 3 bases and V by 7 bases; bases with no gene match: 6. CDR1 SQVTM and CDR2 ANQGSEA come from the germline V gene. CDR3 length: 13 residues.

V usage is TRBV7-2 and J usage is TRBJ1-3; D is unresolved. V lost 0 bases and J lost 0, with 12 bases in between. This CDR3 region has 17 residues. Germline V gene sequence: CDR1 SGHTA, CDR2 FQGNSA. This CDR3 reads CASSLAPTVLSGNTIYF. The CDR3 bases are TGTGCCAGCAGCTTAGCACCCACAGTTCTCTCTGGAAACACCATATATTTT.

This chain's CDR3 is CASSMGGGISSYEQYF. CDR3 DNA: TGCGCCAGCAGCATGGGCGGGGGAATATCCTCCTACGAGCAGTACTTC. The V and J genes are TRBV5-1 and TRBJ2-5, with 7 positions matching TRBD2. The J call may be mistaken, given a closer DNA end match to TRBJ2-7. Germline values: CDR1 SGHRS, CDR2 YFSETQ. The CDR3 is 16 residues long.

This rearrangement joins TRBV14 to TRBJ2-5; D possibly corresponds to TRBD1 (5 bases). This CDR3 comprises 14 residues. The germline V gene encodes CDR1 SGHDN and CDR2 FVKESK. Trimming removed 2 bases from V and 3 bases from J, with 10 bases in between. The CDR3 region has the DNA TGTGCCAGCAGCCAATTATTAGGGGAAGAGACCCAGTACTTC. Protein product: CASSQLLGEETQYF.

This clone was seen just once. The gene calls are TRBV6-5 and TRBJ1-4; D perhaps matches TRBD1 (5 bases). Deletions cut 2 bases from V and 6 bases from J, with 13 bases between. The CDR3 is 15 residues long. Germline loops: CDR1 MNHEY, CDR2 SVGAGI. For the CDR3, the DNA is TGTGCCAGCAGTTACCCGTTGGGGCCGGATGAAAAACTGTTTTTT. As protein: CASSYPLGPDEKLFF.

The chain joins TRBV7-2 to TRBJ2-1; 10 positions agree with TRBD2. V dropped 5 bases and J dropped 7; count of bases not matched to a gene: 14. The CDR3 loop spans 17 amino acids. Germline V gene data show CDR1 as SGHTA and CDR2 as FQGNSA. CDR3: CASSPKSSGRGGNEQFF. DNA of the CDR3: TGTGCCAGCAGCCCAAAATCTAGCGGGAGAGGGGGGAATGAGCAGTTCTTC.

The chain couples TRBV27 to TRBJ2-3; 9 bases agree with TRBD2. CDR1 is MNHEY, CDR2 SMNVEV, per germline (reference sequence). CDR3 length: 16 amino acids. Trimming took 4 bases from V and 5 from J; bases not matched to a gene: 10. In nucleotides, the CDR3 is TGTGCCAGCAGTTCTACTAGCGGGCGAGCAGGAGATACGCAGTATTTT. Protein: CASSSTSGRAGDTQYF.

The chain links TRBV27 to TRBJ1-2; 8 positions agree with TRBD1. This CDR3 has 15 amino acids. The trim removed 6 bases at V and 7 bases at J, leaving 13 bases unmatched. Germline V gives CDR1 MNHEY, CDR2 SMNVEV (reference sequence). CDR3 amino acids: CASRPQGAPVAGYTF. As DNA, the CDR3 is TGTGCCAGCAGACCTCAGGGGGCGCCTGTGGCTGGCTACACCTTC.

The V gene is TRBV27, the J gene TRBJ1-5; possibly TRBD1 for D (5 bases). Germline loops: CDR1 MNHEY, CDR2 SMNVEV (reference sequence). The CDR3 loop spans 12 amino acids. The ends were cut back, 8 bases at V and 7 bases at J, with 12 bases in the middle. In nucleotides, the CDR3 is TGTGCCAGCTCCCTCCGGGGGCAGCCCCAGCATTTT. Translating it yields CASSLRGQPQHF.

The chain combines TRBV27 with TRBJ1-2; tentatively, D is TRBD1 (6 bases). V gave up 5 bases and J gave up 5 bases, with 15 bases separating them. Germline CDR1 and CDR2: MNHEY and SMNVEV (reference sequence). This CDR3 spans 14 amino acids. In nucleotides, the CDR3 is TGTGCCAGCAGTCCCGGACAGAAGAGGTATGGCTACACCTTC. Translation gives CASSPGQKRYGYTF.

The V call is TRBV30, the J call TRBJ2-5; D perhaps matches TRBD2 (6 bases). CDR3 length: 13 residues. Germline lookup yields CDR1 GTSNPN and CDR2 SVGIG (reference sequence). Deletions cut 4 bases from V and 4 bases from J, with 13 bases between. This CDR3 reads CAWTSVLVETQYF. CDR3 nucleotides: TGTGCCTGGACTAGCGTGTTGGTAGAGACCCAGTACTTC.

The chain joins TRBV27 to TRBJ2-3, with 10 bases aligning to TRBD2. J lost 9 bases, V lost 5 bases, and 8 bases had no gene match. The CDR3 spans 14 residues. Germline V lookup: CDR1 MNHEY, CDR2 SMNVEV (reference sequence). In DNA form, the CDR3 reads TGTGCCAGCAGTCTAGCGGGAGTGAGGAGCACGCAGTATTTT. This gives the protein CASSLAGVRSTQYF.

The chain is built from TRBV5-5 and TRBJ2-5; no clear D gene. Looked up from germline, CDR1 is SGHKS and CDR2 is YYEKEE (reference sequence). This CDR3 contains 14 residues. Trimming left V 5 bases short and J 0 bases short, with 11 bases between. CDR3 DNA sequence: TGTGCCAGCAGGCAGGCACGGAACCAAGAGACCCAGTACTTC. Translated, it gives CASRQARNQETQYF.

This chain joins TRBV27 and TRBJ1-2; 7 bases map to TRBD1. This CDR3 has 14 residues. Germline CDR1 is MNHEY and CDR2 is SMNVEV (reference sequence). J lost 5 bases, V lost 6 bases, and 9 bases had no gene match. CDR3 amino acids: CASRPGTALYGYTF. In nucleotides, the CDR3 is TGTGCCAGCAGGCCTGGGACAGCCCTATATGGCTACACCTTC.

The V call is TRBV4-1, the J call TRBJ2-3; 8 bases are a match to TRBD2. The CDR3 contains 17 residues. Unmatched junction bases numbered 7, after V lost 0 bases and J lost 2 bases. CDR1 is MGHRA, CDR2 YSYEKL, per germline. CDR3 loop: CASSQDFAGGPTDTQYF. The CDR3 DNA reads as TGCGCCAGCAGCCAAGATTTCGCGGGAGGCCCCACAGATACGCAGTATTTT.

V gene TRBV19 combines with J gene TRBJ1-1; 9 nucleotides align to TRBD1. Germline values: CDR1 LNHDA, CDR2 SQIVND (reference sequence). The junction had 5 bases not matched to a gene; V was cut back by 5 bases and J by 4 bases. The CDR3 extends over 14 amino acids. The CDR3 region is CASSPDRGSTEAFF. CDR3 nucleotide sequence: TGTGCCAGTAGTCCGGACAGGGGAAGCACTGAAGCTTTCTTT.

This sequence joins TRBV7-9 and TRBJ1-3; possible D gene TRBD1, 6 bases. The V and J ends lost 5 bases and 1 base respectively, with 9 bases between them. This CDR3 contains 14 residues. Germline CDR1 and CDR2: SEHNR and FQNEAQ (reference sequence). The CDR3 DNA sequence: TGTGCCAGCAGCCGAGACAGGTCTGGAAACACCATATATTTT. It yields the protein CASSRDRSGNTIYF.